This paragraph covers one T cell receptor (beta chain) sequence. Its antigen remains unidentified. V lost 11 bases and J lost 6; bases outside the gene matches: 24. Germline V lookup: CDR1 MNHEY, CDR2 SMNVEV (reference sequence). CDR3 length equals 18 residues. Only healthy Caucasians were enrolled as donors. These data are taken from a study of identical twins. Regarding the study as a whole: The same donors were not followed; conclusions instead depended on cross-sectional statistical analysis.

The cDNA had a unique molecular identifier and a template-switch universal primer site. TCRdb reprocessed the 5' RACE reads with MiXCR, giving one entry per CDR3 protein. The sample gives 450,000 to 600,000 distinct CDR3 sequences, about 22% of which show up once; 0.45% to 0.5% is in the top ten. In addition, the sample was reused for a study of yellow fever vaccine responses in identical twins.

The chain couples TRBV27 to TRBJ2-2, with TRBD2 matching over 7 bases. The sequencing input was CD4+ T cells sorted from blood. This receptor was identified in a woman younger than 35 in good health. The CDR3 DNA is TGTGCCGACGAGAACCTCTGGGAGAGCGGGATACTCGCCGGGGAGCTGTTTTTT. This codes for CADENLWESGILAGELFF.